One TCR beta chain is described in this entry. What antigen it recognizes has not been identified. Base quality data are lacking; no much larger clone is found one base away. Collaborating institutions collected whole blood in K2EDTA tubes following their own protocols. Collaborator samples were shipped for TCRbeta analysis as frozen whole blood, isolated PBMCs, or DNA extracted from either sample type. The immunoSEQ Assay, a bias-controlled multiplex PCR, was used to amplify TCRbeta CDR3 regions from genomic DNA. The authors' analysis ran thus. Within the assay, amplification of reference gene primers was used to estimate how many nucleated cells each sample contained. Sequence reads were collapsed and filtered to measure the absolute abundance of every unique TCRbeta CDR3 rearrangement. Productive Simpson clonality was computed per sample as the square root of Simpson's diversity index over productive rearrangements. TCRdb carries this immuneACCESS record with in-frame sequences only. Its versions omit some clonotypes, under half of them owing to an unresolved V gene in the studies checked, with the rest unexplained. The V and J calls and clone size come from that table; D and trimming were worked out from the DNA. Here the sample has around 160,000 clones; around four fifths occur a single time. Nearly 3% of the sample is taken by the ten largest.

CDR1 MDHEN and CDR2 SYDVKM were looked up in the germline V gene. The CDR3 numbers 12 residues from cysteine through phenylalanine. Only the CDR3 DNA is retained, 36 bases long and in frame from the first base. V was cut back by 4 bases and J by 11 bases, leaving a gap of 14 bases between them. The data are from a study of blood T cell repertoires in COVID-19 (dated by TCRdb to the early 2020s). Context from the whole study: The collaborator samples originated in the United States, Italy and Spain and spanned the acute and convalescent phases of COVID-19. Where available, HLA class I and class II types were taken from metadata supplied by the sample provider and were not determined by assay-based typing. A de-identified subject ID, COVID-19 status, age in years and sex were almost always included in the sample metadata. The repertoires were released in a freely available public database intended as a resource for research on the immune response to SARS-CoV-2. The samples were drawn from two sources: the first 160 participants of the ongoing ImmuneRACE study, and about 1,300 subjects contributed by 6 global collaborators. The prospective study material was composed of cDNA or gDNA derived from T cells, B-cell-depleted T cells, or PBMCs. Subjects who had been exposed to COVID-19, were actively infected with it, or had recovered from it provided the deeply sampled blood TCRbeta repertoires that made up the dataset. Findings and caveats that apply to the study as a whole: How much clinical and demographic metadata was included differed by source and by participant, and the metadata was provided uncurated.

The chain is made from TRBV28 and TRBJ1-1, with the identity of the D gene unclear. Source material: peripheral blood. The clonotype was recovered from a woman aged 40 to 55 with active or convalescent COVID-19. CDR3 reads: CASSSGLPRAFF. The sequenced DNA: TGTGCCAGCAGTTCCGGACTACCGAGGGCTTTCTTT.